The 9 T cell receptor beta chains below all came from one sample that was sequenced in a study of blood T cell repertoires in COVID-19. The table came from immunoSEQ multiplex PCR; TCRdb's copy has only in-frame clones and leaves some out. The repertoire consists of a few hundred thousand clones, with around 83% occurring once and the leading ten covering approximately 3.2%. What was sequenced was peripheral blood. The receptors here all came from a woman between 18 and 29 years old with acute or convalescent COVID-19.

The chain couples TRBV6-5 to TRBJ2-7, with TRBD1 as a possible D gene (6 bases). With 0 bases removed from V and 2 bases from J, the gap between germline ends came to 14 bases. Germline V CDR1 and CDR2: MNHEY, SVGAGI. There are 16 residues in the CDR3. CDR3 nucleotides: TGTGCCAGCAGTTACTCTGCAGGGGAAGGAACCTACGAGCAGTACTTC. Translating gives CASSYSAGEGTYEQYF.

V usage is TRBV29-1 and J usage is TRBJ2-1, with TRBD2 matching over 11 bases. Germline V CDR1 and CDR2: SQVTM, ANQGSEA. J was trimmed by 3 bases and V by 8 bases; bases with no gene match: 3. The CDR3 contains 13 residues. The CDR3 here is CSFGTSGYNEQFF. In nucleotides, the CDR3 is TGCAGCTTTGGGACTAGCGGCTACAATGAGCAGTTCTTC.

The J gene is TRBJ2-1, the V gene TRBV5-1, with D maybe TRBD2 (5 bases). There are 12 residues in the CDR3. CDR1 is SGHRS, CDR2 YFSETQ, per germline. With 4 bases removed from V and 10 bases from J, the gap between germline ends came to 12 bases. In nucleotides, the CDR3 is TGCGCCAGCAGCCCTGGGGAGCGGGAGCAGTTCTTC. Amino acids: CASSPGEREQFF.

The V call is TRBV19, the J call TRBJ2-2; a possible D gene is TRBD2 (6 bases). With 7 bases removed from V and 3 bases from J, the gap between germline ends came to 15 bases. Germline assignment: CDR1 LNHDA and CDR2 SQIVND (reference sequence). This CDR3 has 15 residues. CDR3 loop: CASKFAGSDTGELFF. Written as DNA, the CDR3 is TGTGCCAGTAAGTTTGCGGGATCGGACACCGGGGAGCTGTTTTTT.

CDR3 region: CASSRPGTGTNYGYTF. For the CDR3, the DNA is TGTGCCAGCAGCCGACCCGGGACAGGGACGAACTATGGCTACACCTTC. The chain uses TRBV28 and TRBJ1-2, with TRBD1 matching over 9 bases. The CDR3 totals 16 residues. Germline loops: CDR1 MDHEN, CDR2 SYDVKM. With 6 bases clipped from V and 2 bases from J, the junction kept 10 bases outside the gene matches.

The chain has TRBV3-1 (or the pseudogene TRBV3-2) and TRBJ1-2; 8 nucleotides line up with TRBD1. Germline CDR1 reads LGHDT; CDR2 reads YNNKEL (reference sequence). V trimming: 0 bases; J trimming: 4 bases; junction bases outside the gene matches: 13. The CDR3 extends over 18 amino acids. The CDR3 protein is CASSQEGQARSRTYGYTF. DNA for the CDR3: TGTGCCAGCAGCCAAGAGGGACAGGCCAGGTCCCGCACCTATGGCTACACCTTC.

The rearrangement uses TRBV5-1 and TRBJ2-7; 11 nucleotides line up with TRBD2. Germline values: CDR1 SGHRS, CDR2 YFSETQ. This CDR3 comprises 15 residues. Trimming cost V 1 base and J 4 bases; bases outside gene matches: 4. This chain's CDR3 is CASSLTSGRSYEQYF. The DNA of the CDR3 is TGCGCCAGCAGCTTGACTAGCGGGAGATCATACGAGCAGTACTTC.

This clone was seen many times. The rearrangement joins TRBV27 to TRBJ1-4; 7 bases match TRBD1. This CDR3 is 14 amino acids long. Germline-derived CDR1 and CDR2 are MNHEY and SMNVEV (reference sequence). J gave up 8 bases and V 2 bases, and 5 bases lay outside the gene matches. The CDR3 is CASSLTQGQEKLFF. For the CDR3, the DNA is TGTGCCAGCAGTTTAACGCAGGGACAGGAAAAACTGTTTTTT.

The CDR3 bases are TGCGCCAGCAGCACGGGACTAGCGGGAGGTTATACGGAGACCCAGTACTTC. Translated, it gives CASSTGLAGGYTETQYF. The V and J genes are TRBV5-1 and TRBJ2-5; 15 bases match TRBD2. The CDR3 covers 17 residues. V shed 4 bases, J shed 5 bases, and the junction held 9 bases outside the gene matches. CDR1 SGHRS and CDR2 YFSETQ come from the germline V gene.